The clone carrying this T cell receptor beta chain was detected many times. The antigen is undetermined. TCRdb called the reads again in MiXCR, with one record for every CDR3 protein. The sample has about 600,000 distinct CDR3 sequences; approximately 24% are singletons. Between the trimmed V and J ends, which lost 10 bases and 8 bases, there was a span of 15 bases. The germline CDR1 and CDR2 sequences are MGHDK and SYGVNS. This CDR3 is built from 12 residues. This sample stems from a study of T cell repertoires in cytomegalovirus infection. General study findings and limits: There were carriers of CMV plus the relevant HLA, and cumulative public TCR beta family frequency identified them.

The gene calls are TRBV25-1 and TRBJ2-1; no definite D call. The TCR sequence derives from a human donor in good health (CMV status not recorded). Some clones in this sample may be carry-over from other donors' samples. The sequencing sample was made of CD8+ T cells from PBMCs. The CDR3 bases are TGTGCCACCTCCACCCCAAGGGATGAGCAGTTCTTC. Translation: CATSTPRDEQFF.